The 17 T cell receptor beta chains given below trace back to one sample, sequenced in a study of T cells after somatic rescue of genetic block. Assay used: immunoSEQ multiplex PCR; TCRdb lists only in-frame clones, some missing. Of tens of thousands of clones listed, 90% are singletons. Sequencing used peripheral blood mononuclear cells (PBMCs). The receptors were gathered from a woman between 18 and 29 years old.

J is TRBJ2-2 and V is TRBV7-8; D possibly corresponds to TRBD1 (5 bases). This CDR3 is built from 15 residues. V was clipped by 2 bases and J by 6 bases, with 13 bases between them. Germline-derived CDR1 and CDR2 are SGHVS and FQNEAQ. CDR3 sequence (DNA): TGTGCCAGCAGCTTACGTGAAGGGGAAGCCGGGGAGCTGTTTTTT. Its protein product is CASSLREGEAGELFF. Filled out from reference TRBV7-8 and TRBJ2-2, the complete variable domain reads GAGVSQSPRYKVAKRGQDVALRCDPISGHVSLFWYQQALGQGPEFLTYFQNEAQLDKSGLPSDRFFAERPEGSVSTLKIQRTQQEDSAVYLCASSLREGEAGELFFGEGSRLTVL.

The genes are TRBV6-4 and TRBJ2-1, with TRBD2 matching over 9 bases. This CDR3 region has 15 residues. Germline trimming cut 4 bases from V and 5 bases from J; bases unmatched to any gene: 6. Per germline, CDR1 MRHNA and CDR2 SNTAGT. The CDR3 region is CASSVEAGGHNEQFF. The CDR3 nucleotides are TGTGCCAGCAGTGTCGAGGCGGGAGGGCACAATGAGCAGTTCTTC.

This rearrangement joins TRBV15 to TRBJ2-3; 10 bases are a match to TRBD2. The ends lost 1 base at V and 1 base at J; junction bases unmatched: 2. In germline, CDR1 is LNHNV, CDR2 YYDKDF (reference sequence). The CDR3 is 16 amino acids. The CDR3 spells CATSRVGLAGTDTQYF. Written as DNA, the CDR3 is TGTGCCACCAGCAGAGTTGGACTAGCGGGCACAGATACGCAGTATTTT. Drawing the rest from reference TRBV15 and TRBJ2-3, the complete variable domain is DAMVIQNPRYQVTQFGKPVTLSCSQTLNHNVMYWYQQKSSQAPKLLFHYYDKDFNNEADTPDNFQSRRPNTSFCFLDIRSPGLGDTAMYLCATSRVGLAGTDTQYFGPGTRLTVL.

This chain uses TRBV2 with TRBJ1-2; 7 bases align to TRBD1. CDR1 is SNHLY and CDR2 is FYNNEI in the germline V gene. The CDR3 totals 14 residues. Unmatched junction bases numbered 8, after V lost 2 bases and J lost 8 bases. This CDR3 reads CASSERTGTGGYTF. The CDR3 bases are TGTGCCAGCAGTGAACGGACAGGCACTGGGGGCTACACCTTC. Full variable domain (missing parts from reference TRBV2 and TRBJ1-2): EPEVTQTPSHQVTQMGQEVILRCVPISNHLYFYWYRQILGQKVEFLVSFYNNEISEKSEIFDDQFSVERPDGSNFTLKIRSTKLEDSAMYFCASSERTGTGGYTFGSGTRLTVV.

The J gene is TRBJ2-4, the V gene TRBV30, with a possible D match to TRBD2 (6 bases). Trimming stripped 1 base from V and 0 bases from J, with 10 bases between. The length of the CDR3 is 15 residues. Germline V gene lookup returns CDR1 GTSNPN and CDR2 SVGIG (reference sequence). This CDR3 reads CAWSDGSRAKNIQYF. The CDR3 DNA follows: TGTGCCTGGAGTGACGGGAGTAGAGCCAAAAACATTCAGTACTTC.

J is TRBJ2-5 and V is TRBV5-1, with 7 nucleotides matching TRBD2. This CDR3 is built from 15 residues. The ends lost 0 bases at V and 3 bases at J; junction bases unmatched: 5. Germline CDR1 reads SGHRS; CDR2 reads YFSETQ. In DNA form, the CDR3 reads TGCGCCAGCAGCTTGGACCCTAGCGGTAAAGAGACCCAGTACTTC. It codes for CASSLDPSGKETQYF.

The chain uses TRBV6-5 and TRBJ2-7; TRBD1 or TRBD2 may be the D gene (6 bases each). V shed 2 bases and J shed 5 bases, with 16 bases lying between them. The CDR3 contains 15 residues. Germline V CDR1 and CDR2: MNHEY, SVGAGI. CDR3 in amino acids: CASSYRGHEVDEQYF. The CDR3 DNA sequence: TGTGCCAGCAGTTACCGGGGGCATGAGGTAGACGAGCAGTACTTC.

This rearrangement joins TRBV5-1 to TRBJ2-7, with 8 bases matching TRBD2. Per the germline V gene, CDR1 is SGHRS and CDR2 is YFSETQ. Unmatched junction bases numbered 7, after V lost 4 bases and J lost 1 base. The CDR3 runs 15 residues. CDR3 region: CASSPTVAGSYEQYF. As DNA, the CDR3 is TGCGCCAGCAGCCCCACCGTAGCGGGATCCTACGAGCAGTACTTC. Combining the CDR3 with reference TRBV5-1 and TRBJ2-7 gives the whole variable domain KAGVTQTPRYLIKTRGQQVTLSCSPISGHRSVSWYQQTPGQGLQFLFEYFSETQRNKGNFPGRFSGRQFSNSRSEMNVSTLELGDSALYLCASSPTVAGSYEQYFGPGTRLTVT.

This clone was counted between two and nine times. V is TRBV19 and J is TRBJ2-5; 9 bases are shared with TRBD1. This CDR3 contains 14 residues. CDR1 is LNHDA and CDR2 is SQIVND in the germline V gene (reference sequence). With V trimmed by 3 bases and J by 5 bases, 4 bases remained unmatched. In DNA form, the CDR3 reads TGTGCCAGTAGTATCACAGGGGGCAGGGAGACCCAGTACTTC. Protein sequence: CASSITGGRETQYF.

The CDR3 DNA sequence: TGTGCCAGTTCCGGGACTACGAGGGGGACCCAGTACTTC. Its translation is CASSGTTRGTQYF. The V call is TRBV19, the J call TRBJ2-5, with 7 bases that match TRBD2. In germline, CDR1 is LNHDA, CDR2 SQIVND (reference sequence). V lost 8 bases, J lost 7 bases, and 10 bases stayed unmatched. This CDR3 spans 13 amino acids. Full variable domain (rest looked up from reference TRBV19 and TRBJ2-5): DGGITQSPKYLFRKEGQNVTLSCEQNLNHDAMYWYRQDPGQGLRLIYYSQIVNDFQKGDIAEGYSVSREKKESFPLTVTSAQKNPTAFYLCASSGTTRGTQYFGPGTRLLVL.

In DNA form, the CDR3 reads TGTGCCACCCAACGTTTAGGGACAGGGACCGGGGAGCTGTTTTTT. The encoded protein is CATQRLGTGTGELFF. The chain recombines TRBV2 with TRBJ2-2, with 9 bases fitting TRBD1. Unmatched junction bases numbered 11, after V lost 10 bases and J lost 5 bases. CDR1 SNHLY and CDR2 FYNNEI come from the germline V gene. The CDR3 loop spans 15 amino acids.

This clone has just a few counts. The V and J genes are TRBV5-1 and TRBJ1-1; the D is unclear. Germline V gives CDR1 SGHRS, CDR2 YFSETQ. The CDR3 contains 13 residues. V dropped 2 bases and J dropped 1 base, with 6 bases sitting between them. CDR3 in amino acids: CASSFGPNTEAFF. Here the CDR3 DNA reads TGCGCCAGCAGCTTTGGGCCGAACACTGAAGCTTTCTTT. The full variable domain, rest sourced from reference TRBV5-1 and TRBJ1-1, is KAGVTQTPRYLIKTRGQQVTLSCSPISGHRSVSWYQQTPGQGLQFLFEYFSETQRNKGNFPGRFSGRQFSNSRSEMNVSTLELGDSALYLCASSFGPNTEAFFGQGTRLTVV.

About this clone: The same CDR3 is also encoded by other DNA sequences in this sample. The CDR3 DNA is TGTGCCAGCAGTGACTCGGGGGGGAGCACAGATACGCAGTATTTT. Translating it yields CASSDSGGSTDTQYF. This chain joins TRBV6-4 and TRBJ2-3, with 7 bases aligning to TRBD2. The CDR3 totals 15 residues. Losses at the gene ends were 0 bases for V and 0 bases for J; bases not matched to a gene: 0. Germline CDR1 reads MRHNA; CDR2 reads SNTAGT.

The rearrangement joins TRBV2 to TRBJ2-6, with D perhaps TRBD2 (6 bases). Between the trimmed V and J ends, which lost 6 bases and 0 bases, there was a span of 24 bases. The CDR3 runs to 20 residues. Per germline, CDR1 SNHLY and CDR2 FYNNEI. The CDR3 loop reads CASRGWKNIAGSSGANVLTF. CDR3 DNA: TGTGCCAGCAGAGGTTGGAAGAATATTGCCGGGAGCTCTGGGGCCAACGTCCTGACTTTC.

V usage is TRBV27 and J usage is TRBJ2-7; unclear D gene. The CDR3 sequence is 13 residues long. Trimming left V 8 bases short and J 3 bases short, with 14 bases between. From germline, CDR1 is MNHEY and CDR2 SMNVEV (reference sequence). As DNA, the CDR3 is TGTGCCAGCCGGCACTCCTCTTACTACGAGCAGTACTTC. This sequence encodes CASRHSSYYEQYF.

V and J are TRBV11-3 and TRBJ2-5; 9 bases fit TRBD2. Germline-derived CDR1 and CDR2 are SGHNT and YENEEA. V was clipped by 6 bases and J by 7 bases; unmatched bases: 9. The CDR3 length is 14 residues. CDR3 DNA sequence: TGTGCCAGCAGGTCCGTAGCGGGAGATGCGACCCAGTACTTC. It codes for CASRSVAGDATQYF.

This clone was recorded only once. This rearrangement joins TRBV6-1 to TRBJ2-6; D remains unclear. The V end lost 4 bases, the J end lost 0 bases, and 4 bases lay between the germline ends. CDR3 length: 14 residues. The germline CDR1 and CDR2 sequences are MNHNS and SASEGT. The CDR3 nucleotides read TGTGCCAGCAGTGGGGTCTCTGGGGCCAACGTCCTGACTTTC. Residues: CASSGVSGANVLTF.